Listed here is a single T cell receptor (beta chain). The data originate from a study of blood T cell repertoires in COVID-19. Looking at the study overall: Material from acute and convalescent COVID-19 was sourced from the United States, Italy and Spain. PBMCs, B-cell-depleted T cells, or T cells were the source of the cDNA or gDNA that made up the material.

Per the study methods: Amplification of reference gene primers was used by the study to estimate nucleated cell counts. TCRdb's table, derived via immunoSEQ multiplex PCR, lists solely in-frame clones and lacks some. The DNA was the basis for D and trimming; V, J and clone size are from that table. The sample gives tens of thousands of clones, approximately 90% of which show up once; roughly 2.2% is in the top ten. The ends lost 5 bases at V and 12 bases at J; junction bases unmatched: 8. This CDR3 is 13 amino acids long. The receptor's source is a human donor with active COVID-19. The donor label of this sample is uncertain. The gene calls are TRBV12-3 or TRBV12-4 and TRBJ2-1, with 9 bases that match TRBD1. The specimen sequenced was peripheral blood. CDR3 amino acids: CASSPVQGAGQFF. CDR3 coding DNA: TGTGCCAGCAGTCCCGTACAGGGGGCAGGGCAGTTCTTC.